A single sample gave rise to the 3 T cell receptor beta chains below, sequenced in a study of T-cell reconstitution after alpha-beta-depleted transplantation in children (dated by TCRdb to about 2016). Libraries were constructed by PCR. TCRdb records Illumina HiSeq 2500 as the sequencer. To normalize quantification of the TCRbeta repertoire, the TCR libraries were built with molecular barcoding that relied on unique molecular identifiers. TCRdb reprocessing: public reads trimmed at Q25 with fastp, clones called with MiXCR, in-frame beta chains kept. Every CDR3 protein is listed once, alongside the most common genes and DNA of its rows. In this sample the table shows some 300,000 distinct CDR3 sequences, nearly 8% of which occur a single time. Around 9.8% of the sample comes from the top ten. The full study reports these points: Over subsequent months, a decline in hyperexpanded clone frequencies was noted, and after one year, T-cell counts and TCRbeta diversity were mostly ascribed to newly produced T cells.

Their antigens are not known. The sample's treatment or condition label, in plain terms: allogeneic hematopoietic cell transplantation with graft depleted of TCRalphabeta T cells and CD19 B cells. The specimen comprised peripheral blood, sampled 360 days after TCRalphabeta/CD19-depleted stem cell transplant. The receptors shown here come from a female patient aged 2-10 years who had a stem cell transplant for Fanconi anemia, so the T cells may come from the graft donor.

Many counts were recorded for this clonotype. The V call is TRBV12-3 or TRBV12-4, the J call TRBJ2-3; 7 bases line up with TRBD1. The CDR3 contains 15 residues. Germline trimming cut 4 bases from V and 6 bases from J; bases unmatched to any gene: 10. The CDR3 DNA sequence: TGTGCCAGCAGTTCCCACAGGGGATTTTCGGATACGCAGTATTTT. It yields the protein CASSSHRGFSDTQYF.

This clonotype was recorded a few times. V usage is TRBV6-5 and J usage is TRBJ2-7; tentatively, D is TRBD2 (6 bases). This CDR3 is 13 amino acids long. CDR1 and CDR2 (germline): MNHEY, SVGAGI. Trimming cost V 2 bases and J 3 bases, with 8 bases left between them. Here the CDR3 reads CASSYLGGYEQYF. CDR3 sequence (DNA): TGTGCCAGCAGTTACCTCGGGGGCTACGAGCAGTACTTC.

This clonotype was seen at least ten times. V usage is TRBV12-3 or TRBV12-4 and J usage is TRBJ2-1; D is unclear. CDR3 size: 11 residues. V was trimmed by 6 bases and J by 7 bases, leaving 7 bases between them. For the CDR3, the DNA is TGTGCCAGCAGCCAAAAGAATGAGCAGTTCTTC. It specifies CASSQKNEQFF.